This entry concerns a single T cell receptor beta chain. The antigen is undetermined. This sample is part of a study of cytomegalovirus exposure and HLA in healthy donors. Study outcomes and limitations: Later analysis placed DRB1 highest and HLA-C lowest in TCR association rates, which differed by HLA locus.

CDR1 MGHRA and CDR2 YSYEKL come from the germline V gene. V lost 4 bases to trimming and J lost 4 bases, with 20 bases between them. The CDR3 sequence is 16 residues long. PCR involved 60 Vbeta and 13 Jbeta primers. Some clones are missing from TCRdb's copy, which holds only in-frame ones; the method was immunoSEQ multiplex PCR. This sample has 150,000 to 200,000 clones; roughly nine tenths occur once, and the top ten carry about 0.24%. This sequence originates from a girl younger than two in good health and CMV-seronegative. This chain connects TRBV4-1 to TRBJ2-7, with D perhaps TRBD1 (5 bases). Material for sequencing was PBMCs. The CDR3 loop is CASSPPARQGRYEQYF. In DNA, the CDR3 is TGCGCCAGCAGCCCCCCGGCCCGTCAGGGTAGGTACGAGCAGTACTTC.